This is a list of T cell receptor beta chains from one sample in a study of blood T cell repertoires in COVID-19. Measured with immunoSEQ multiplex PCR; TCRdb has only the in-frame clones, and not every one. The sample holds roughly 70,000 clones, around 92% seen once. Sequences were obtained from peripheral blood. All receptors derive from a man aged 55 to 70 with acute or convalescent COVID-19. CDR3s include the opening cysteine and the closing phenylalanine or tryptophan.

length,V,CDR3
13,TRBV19,CASSGTENTEAFF
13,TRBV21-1,CASGEVLKAEAFF
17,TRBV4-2,CASSQQRAQGQTYEQYF
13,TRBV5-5,CASSVYSNQPQHF
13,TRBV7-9,CASSLAPTYEQYF
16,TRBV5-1,CASSLNEGGHTDTQYF
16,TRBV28,CASSFRSGGLNQPQHF
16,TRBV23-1,CASSSFTDTNTGELFF
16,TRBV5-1,CASSWSGTSSNTEAFF
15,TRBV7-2,CASSSSGTNNQPQHF
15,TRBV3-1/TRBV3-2,CASSPRQSPNYGYTF
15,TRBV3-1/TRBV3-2,CASSQGPGSGYGYTF
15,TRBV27,CASSLRTEKTYEQYF
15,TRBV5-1,CASRGVSGGEDTQYF
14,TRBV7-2,CASSLVGGGTEAFF
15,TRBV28,CASSLPPVGTYGYTF
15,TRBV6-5,CASSTGPNPRHEQYF
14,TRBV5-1,CASSLQGGGTEAFF
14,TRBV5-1,CASSLESGGAEAFF
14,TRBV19,CASMKAWEGTEAFF
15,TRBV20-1,CSASRGQGSPLPQHF
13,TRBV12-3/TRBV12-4,CASRKRQGNTIYF
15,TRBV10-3,CAIRRTSGGTDTQYF
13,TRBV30,CAWTRAGTGELFF
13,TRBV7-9,CASSLQGADEAFF
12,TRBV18,CASSPQGTEAFF
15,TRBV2,CASIRRETDNSPLHF
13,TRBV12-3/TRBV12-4,CASTLREGTEAFF
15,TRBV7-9,CASSLAVSGVDEQFF
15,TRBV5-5,CASSFAQGASEKLFF